A single T cell receptor (beta chain) is shown here with its context. Its target antigen remains unknown. It has no much larger one-base neighbor in the sample; base qualities were not kept. Blood samples for TCR beta sequencing were provided by related transplant donors. Nuclei Lysis Solution was used to extract genomic DNA from fresh or cryopreserved unfractionated peripheral blood mononuclear cells. V trim: 4 bases; J trim: 6 bases; unmatched bases: 10. For CDR1 and CDR2, the germline V gene lists SGHRS and YFSETQ. The CDR3 sequence holds 15 residues, the cysteine and phenylalanine included. Only CDR3 DNA remains: 45 bases, in frame from the first base. These data come from a study of T cell clonotyping in hematopoietic cell transplantation (dated by TCRdb to about 2021). Describing the broader study: A total of under 150 blood samples were collected in the study from roughly 40 consecutive transplant recipients and their related donors. Recruitment of patients ran from 2015 to early 2017, and follow-up continued until late 2020 or until death. General conclusions and limits of the study: A decrease in recipient TCR diversity was observed after transplant, and a progressive increase in pathologically expanded clonotypes was seen from day 30 to day 180. Broader posttransplant TCR repertoire diversity was predicted by donor and pretransplant recipient Inverse Simpson Index values. Just a small fraction of recipient repertoires overlapped with donor repertoires, and more than 97% appeared de novo at the given depth. The sample size was limited, and CD4 and CD8 repertoire contributions could not be separated because cells were not sorted.

The immunoSEQ assay, a bias-controlled multiplex PCR with V- and J-specific primers, was used to amplify TCR beta CDR3 regions from genomic DNA. A proprietary barcode and Illumina adapter sequences were added to the CDR3 amplicons in a second PCR step. An Illumina MiSeq instrument was used for sequencing of the CDR3 libraries. The study's processing was this. Export and quality control were handled in immunoSEQ Analyzer 3.0, while downstream analyses relied on R Bioconductor and Immunarch. Repertoire metrics were calculated using only productive rearrangements within the normalized downsampled data set. Clonotypes larger than 5 templates in the normalized cohort were defined as pathologically expanded. The Inverse Simpson Index was used to measure repertoire diversity. To capture all clonotypes, CMV-specificity analyses were performed on the non-normalized data set. TCRdb stores this immuneACCESS table with in-frame sequences only. Part of the clones is absent; in the studies checked, under half of the shortfall reflects unresolved V genes, and no reason is known for the rest. That table supplies the V and J calls and clone size; D and trimming were determined from the DNA. This sample is represented by 35,000 to 45,000 clones; about 95% of them were singletons. The ten largest clones represent more than 0.7% of the sample.

In this chain, TRBV5-1 is recombined with TRBJ2-1; a stretch of 7 junction bases matches TRBD2. This receptor was obtained from a woman in her 50s in good health. Some clones in this sample may be carry-over from other donors' samples. Sequencing input: peripheral blood mononuclear cells. In nucleotide form, the sequence is TGCGCCAGCAGCCCCGTAGGCGGGGGTAGCAATGAGCAGTTCTTC. Its translation is CASSPVGGGSNEQFF.